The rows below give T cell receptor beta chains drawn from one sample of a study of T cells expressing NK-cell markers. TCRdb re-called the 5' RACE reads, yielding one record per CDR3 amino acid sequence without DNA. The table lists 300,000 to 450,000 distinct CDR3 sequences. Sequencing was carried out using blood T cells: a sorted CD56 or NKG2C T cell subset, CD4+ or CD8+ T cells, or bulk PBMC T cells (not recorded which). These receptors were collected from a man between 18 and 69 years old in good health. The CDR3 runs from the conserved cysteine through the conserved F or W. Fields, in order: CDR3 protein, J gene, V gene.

cdr3_aa: CASSSGFSYNEQFF; j_call: TRBJ2-1; v_call: TRBV7-9
cdr3_aa: CSVDERGVKYNEQFF; j_call: TRBJ2-1; v_call: TRBV29-1
cdr3_aa: CASSSGGRQPQHF; j_call: TRBJ1-5; v_call: TRBV6-1
cdr3_aa: CATSSEGAAGGHRINEQFF; j_call: TRBJ2-1; v_call: TRBV15
cdr3_aa: CASSRGGMRDEQYF; j_call: TRBJ2-7; v_call: TRBV11-2
cdr3_aa: CSVDTGGSGQPQHF; j_call: TRBJ1-5; v_call: TRBV29-1
cdr3_aa: CASSFRSSGPPGELFF; j_call: TRBJ2-2; v_call: TRBV11-2
cdr3_aa: CATGAVYGYTF; j_call: TRBJ1-2; v_call: TRBV10-3
cdr3_aa: CSATTPPGDSGANVLTF; j_call: TRBJ2-6; v_call: TRBV20-1
cdr3_aa: CASSLVAQPGNEQFF; j_call: TRBJ2-1; v_call: TRBV7-2
cdr3_aa: CASSPTGANTDTQYF; j_call: TRBJ2-3; v_call: TRBV7-9
cdr3_aa: CASSPGGPSTDTQYF; j_call: TRBJ2-3; v_call: TRBV5-1
cdr3_aa: CATSRDFSGGQSSYEQYF; j_call: TRBJ2-7; v_call: TRBV15
cdr3_aa: CASSGQGFGNTIYF; j_call: TRBJ1-3; v_call: TRBV2
cdr3_aa: CASSRQGAMGYNEQFF; j_call: TRBJ2-1; v_call: TRBV27
cdr3_aa: CASSPAVGEKLFF; j_call: TRBJ1-4; v_call: TRBV5-5
cdr3_aa: CASSSPPKGNIQYF; j_call: TRBJ2-4; v_call: TRBV6-2/TRBV6-3
cdr3_aa: CASSPTGTNYGYTF; j_call: TRBJ1-2; v_call: TRBV7-3
cdr3_aa: CASSLRRGAEETQYF; j_call: TRBJ2-5; v_call: TRBV7-3